This entry lists 19 T cell receptor beta chains sequenced from one sample in a study of shared clonotypes between healthy human individuals (dated by TCRdb to about 2020). The method was the immunoSEQ multiplex PCR assay. As stored in TCRdb, this immuneACCESS dataset retains in-frame rearrangements with V and J assigned. A fraction of the clones does not appear; measured against another copy, unresolved V genes explain less than half of the discrepancy, and the remainder lacks a known reason. This sample gives more than 900,000 clones in total; approximately 80% of them show up just once. The ten largest clones add up to more than 0.55% of the sample. The sequencing sample was made of memory CD4+ T cells from PBMCs. The label giving this sample's cell subset or site can be read as: CD45RA-negative fraction. These receptors all come from a man younger than 35 in good health. Some clones in this sample may be carry-over from other donors' samples.

The chain recombines TRBV11-2 with TRBJ2-1, with TRBD1 matching over 7 bases. Looked up from germline, CDR1 is SGHAT and CDR2 is FQNNGV. This CDR3 spans 15 amino acids. V was clipped by 6 bases and J by 0 bases; unmatched bases: 5. Written as DNA, the CDR3 is TGTGCCAGCAGGGACAGGAGGAGCTCCTACAATGAGCAGTTCTTC. Its translation is CASRDRRSSYNEQFF.

The chain links TRBV5-1 to TRBJ2-2, with TRBD1 matching 8 bases. The trim removed 4 bases at V and 4 bases at J, leaving 6 bases unmatched. Germline V gene data show CDR1 as SGHRS and CDR2 as YFSETQ. This CDR3 is 15 amino acids long. The CDR3 nucleotides are TGCGCCAGCAGCCTGGGACAGGCACCCACCGGGGAGCTGTTTTTT. Protein sequence: CASSLGQAPTGELFF. Together with reference TRBV5-1 and TRBJ2-2, the CDR3 gives the full variable domain: KAGVTQTPRYLIKTRGQQVTLSCSPISGHRSVSWYQQTPGQGLQFLFEYFSETQRNKGNFPGRFSGRQFSNSRSEMNVSTLELGDSALYLCASSLGQAPTGELFFGEGSRLTVL.

In its sample, this clone was seen once. This chain uses TRBV2 with TRBJ2-2, with TRBD2 as a possible D gene (5 bases). CDR1 and CDR2 (germline): SNHLY, FYNNEI. Trimming cost V 10 bases and J 6 bases, with 15 bases left between them. The length of the CDR3 is 13 residues. The CDR3 loop is CATDPLGAGELFF. DNA of the CDR3: TGTGCCACCGATCCACTAGGCGCCGGGGAGCTGTTTTTT. Using reference TRBV2 and TRBJ2-2 for the parts outside the CDR3, the full variable domain is EPEVTQTPSHQVTQMGQEVILRCVPISNHLYFYWYRQILGQKVEFLVSFYNNEISEKSEIFDDQFSVERPDGSNFTLKIRSTKLEDSAMYFCATDPLGAGELFFGEGSRLTVL.

The chain joins TRBV7-3 to TRBJ2-5; a weak D match, TRBD1 (5 bases). Deletions cut 2 bases from V and 0 bases from J, with 7 bases between. The CDR3 sequence is 14 residues long. CDR1 is SGHTA and CDR2 is FQGTGA in the germline V gene. The CDR3 reads CASSLDSHQETQYF. CDR3 sequence (DNA): TGTGCCAGCAGCTTAGACAGCCACCAAGAGACCCAGTACTTC. Supplemented by reference TRBV7-3 and TRBJ2-5, the full variable domain reads GAGVSQTPSNKVTEKGKYVELRCDPISGHTALYWYRQSLGQGPEFLIYFQGTGAADDSGLPNDRFFAVRPEGSVSTLKIQRTERGDSAVYLCASSLDSHQETQYFGPGTRLLVL.

J is TRBJ2-7 and V is TRBV9; no reliable D call. Between the trimmed V and J ends, which lost 4 bases and 7 bases, there was a span of 15 bases. The CDR3 is made up of 13 amino acids. Germline values: CDR1 SGDLS, CDR2 YYNGEE. In DNA form, the CDR3 reads TGTGCCAGCAGCTTAGGACCTTTGGGAGAGCAGTACTTC. Its protein is CASSLGPLGEQYF.

This rearrangement joins TRBV19 to TRBJ1-5; possibly TRBD1 for D (6 bases). V lost 0 bases to trimming and J lost 8 bases, with 14 bases between them. This CDR3 has 15 residues. CDR1 and CDR2 (germline): LNHDA, SQIVND (reference sequence). The CDR3 here is CASSIEGTGPKPQHF. The CDR3 bases are TGTGCCAGTAGTATAGAAGGAACAGGGCCGAAGCCCCAGCATTTT.

In DNA, the CDR3 is TGTGCCAGCAGTGCTCCGGGACTGATACAAGAGACCCAGTACTTC. It yields the protein CASSAPGLIQETQYF. The chain joins TRBV25-1 to TRBJ2-5, with D perhaps matching TRBD2 (6 bases). With 4 bases removed from V and 2 bases from J, the gap between germline ends came to 14 bases. The germline V gene has CDR1 MGHDK and CDR2 SYGVNS. This CDR3 spans 15 amino acids.

The chain couples TRBV29-1 to TRBJ2-3, with D possibly matching TRBD2 (6 bases). This CDR3 comprises 14 residues. The germline gives CDR1 SQVTM, CDR2 ANQGSEA. Trimming cost V 6 bases and J 2 bases, with 15 bases left between them. The CDR3 loop reads CSVHPGLLTDTQYF. The CDR3 coding sequence is TGCAGCGTCCACCCGGGACTCCTCACAGATACGCAGTATTTT.

V is TRBV19 and J is TRBJ2-1, with D perhaps matching TRBD2 (6 bases). Trimming took 6 bases from V and 2 from J, leaving 14 bases between them. The CDR3 is 15 residues long. Germline V gives CDR1 LNHDA, CDR2 SQIVND (reference sequence). The CDR3 reads CASRLTRWAYNEQFF. CDR3 nucleotide sequence: TGTGCCAGTAGGCTGACTAGATGGGCCTACAATGAGCAGTTCTTC.

The count of this clone is one. The chain couples TRBV6-1 to TRBJ2-4; 7 bases are shared with TRBD1. Germline V gene data show CDR1 as MNHNS and CDR2 as SASEGT. The CDR3 contains 12 residues. Trimming at V came to 4 bases and at J to 8 bases, leaving 2 bases not matched to a gene. The DNA for the CDR3 is TGTGCCAGCAGTGTAGGGACAGACATTCAGTACTTC. Amino acid sequence: CASSVGTDIQYF.

This chain connects TRBV10-3 to TRBJ2-3; no clear D. The CDR3 has 15 amino acids. The germline V gene has CDR1 ENHRY and CDR2 SYGVKD. With 4 bases removed from V and 0 bases from J, the gap between germline ends came to 11 bases. The CDR3 sequence: CAISVRPSSTDTQYF. CDR3 nucleotides: TGTGCCATCAGTGTACGCCCCTCTAGCACAGATACGCAGTATTTT.

The chain recombines TRBV11-3 with TRBJ2-5, with 8 bases that match TRBD1. The J call is uncertain, as TRBJ2-7 better fits the DNA end. Per germline, CDR1 SGHNT and CDR2 YENEEA. CDR3 length equals 13 residues. The CDR3 sequence: CASSWRQGYEQYF. For the CDR3, the DNA is TGTGCCAGCAGCTGGAGACAGGGGTACGAGCAGTACTTC.

The chain links TRBV5-6 to TRBJ1-3; D remains ambiguous. Trimming took off 0 bases at V and 6 bases at J, with 10 bases between the two ends. The CDR3 is made up of 14 amino acids. Germline-derived CDR1 and CDR2 are SGHDT and YYEEEE. The CDR3 here is CASSLEGFENTIYF. In DNA form, the CDR3 reads TGTGCCAGCAGCTTGGAGGGCTTTGAAAACACCATATATTTT.

About this clone: A much larger clone differs by one base, so this may be a read error. The rearrangement links TRBV4-3 to TRBJ2-7; possible D gene TRBD1, 6 bases. V dropped 3 bases and J dropped 7 bases, with 16 bases sitting between them. CDR1 and CDR2 from the germline V gene are LGHNA and YSLEER. This CDR3 is built from 14 residues. The chain's CDR3 is CASSHTNRAEEQYF. The CDR3 DNA reads TGCGCCAGCAGCCATACTAACAGGGCGGAGGAGCAGTACTTC.

V is TRBV7-7 and J is TRBJ2-3; D is perhaps TRBD1 (5 bases). Trimming left V 6 bases short and J 4 bases short, with 11 bases between. The CDR3 sequence is 13 residues long. CDR1 and CDR2 from the germline V gene are SSHAT and FNYEAQ (reference sequence). CDR3 region: CASSQGVADTQYF. CDR3 DNA: TGTGCCAGCAGTCAAGGGGTGGCAGATACGCAGTATTTT.

This clone has just one count. The chain carries TRBV19 and TRBJ1-5, with 8 bases fitting TRBD1. V dropped 9 bases and J dropped 5; count of bases not matched to a gene: 9. Germline assignment: CDR1 LNHDA and CDR2 SQIVND (reference sequence). The CDR3 runs 14 residues. The CDR3 sequence: CASVDRGSYQPQHF. For the CDR3, the DNA is TGTGCCAGCGTCGACAGGGGTAGTTATCAGCCCCAGCATTTT.

This chain joins TRBV2 and TRBJ1-4; TRBD1 might be the D (5 bases). V was pared by 2 bases and J by 8 bases, with 12 bases between. Germline V gene lookup returns CDR1 SNHLY and CDR2 FYNNEI. The CDR3 runs 14 residues. The CDR3 DNA is TGTGCCAGCAGTGAATTCAGGGCCGGGGAAAAACTGTTTTTT. Its translation is CASSEFRAGEKLFF.

With respect to this clone: This sample also contains other DNA sequences that code for the same CDR3. V and J are TRBV2 and TRBJ1-1; 8 nucleotides agree with TRBD1. Unmatched junction bases numbered 5, after V lost 4 bases and J lost 4 bases. Germline V lookup: CDR1 SNHLY, CDR2 FYNNEI. CDR3 size: 14 residues. The chain's CDR3 is CASSGQGAGTEAFF. The DNA of the CDR3 is TGTGCCAGCAGTGGGCAGGGGGCGGGCACTGAAGCTTTCTTT.

This clone was recorded once. The V gene is TRBV10-2, the J gene TRBJ2-1, with 10 bases aligning to TRBD1. Trimming took 7 bases from V and 4 from J; bases not matched to a gene: 10. CDR3 length: 16 amino acids. The germline gives CDR1 WSHSY, CDR2 SAAADI. Here the CDR3 reads CASTALRTGGYNEQFF. The CDR3 coding sequence is TGCGCCAGCACGGCCCTTCGGACAGGGGGGTACAATGAGCAGTTCTTC.